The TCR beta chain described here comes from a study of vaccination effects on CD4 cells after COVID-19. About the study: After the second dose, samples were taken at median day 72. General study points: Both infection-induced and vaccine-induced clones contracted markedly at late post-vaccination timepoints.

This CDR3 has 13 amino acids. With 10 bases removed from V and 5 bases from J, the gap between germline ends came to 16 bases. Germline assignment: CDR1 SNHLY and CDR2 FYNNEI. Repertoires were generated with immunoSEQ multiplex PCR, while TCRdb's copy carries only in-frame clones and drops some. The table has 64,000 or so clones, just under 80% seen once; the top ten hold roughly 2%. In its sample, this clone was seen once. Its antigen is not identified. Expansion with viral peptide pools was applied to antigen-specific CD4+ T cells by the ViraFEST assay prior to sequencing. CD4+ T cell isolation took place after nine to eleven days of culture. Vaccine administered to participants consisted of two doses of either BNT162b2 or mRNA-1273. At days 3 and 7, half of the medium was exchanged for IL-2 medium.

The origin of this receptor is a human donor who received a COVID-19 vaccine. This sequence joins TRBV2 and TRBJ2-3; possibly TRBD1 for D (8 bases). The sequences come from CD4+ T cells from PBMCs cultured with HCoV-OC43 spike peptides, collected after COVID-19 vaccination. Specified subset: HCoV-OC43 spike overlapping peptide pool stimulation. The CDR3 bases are TGTGCCACCGCAGGGGGCGGGGGAGATACGCAGTATTTT. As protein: CATAGGGGDTQYF.